Listed here are 18 T cell receptor beta chains from one sample, sequenced in a study of T cells in women clearing cervical HPV infection. TCRdb keeps only in-frame clones here, not all; method: immunoSEQ multiplex PCR. In all, the sample yields about 31,000 clones. Source material: blood buffy coat. Receptors originate from a woman aged 18 to 75 with a cervical HPV16 infection that either progressed to CIN3+ or cleared (not recorded which).

As to this clone: The read comes to an end 3 residues before the CDR3 does, leaving the germline J gene to fill in the end. The rearrangement joins TRBV5-1 to TRBJ2-3, with TRBD2 matching over 14 bases. The CDR3 loop spans 16 amino acids. Per the germline V gene, CDR1 is SGHRS and CDR2 is YFSETQ. Partial CDR3 DNA: TGCGCCAGCAGCTTTCGACTAGCGGGAGGGCAAGAGACG. This sequence encodes CASSFRLAGGQET. The complete CDR3 reads CASSFRLAGGQETQYF.

With respect to this clone: Sequencing ends 3 residues short of the CDR3 end; the germline J gene provides the rest. The V gene is TRBV5-1, the J gene TRBJ1-2; 9 bases are a match to TRBD1. Germline lookup yields CDR1 SGHRS and CDR2 YFSETQ. CDR3 size: 15 residues. J was trimmed by 2 bases and V by 1 base; bases with no gene match: 3. The sequenced part of the CDR3 DNA is TGCGCCAGCAGCTTGTATACAGGGGGCAACTATGGC. It encodes CASSLYTGGNYG. The whole CDR3 is CASSLYTGGNYGYTF.

With regard to this clone: The CDR3 is cut off 3 residues early in the read; its end comes from the germline J gene. V gene TRBV19 combines with J gene TRBJ1-2, with 9 bases lining up with TRBD1. There are 14 residues in the CDR3. Germline assignment: CDR1 LNHDA and CDR2 SQIVND (reference sequence). Trimming at V came to 6 bases and at J to 4 bases, leaving 6 bases not matched to a gene. CDR3 DNA (partial): TGTGCCAGTAGACCCCCGGGACAGGGCTATGGC. It encodes CASRPPGQGYG. The entire CDR3 protein is CASRPPGQGYGYTF.

With respect to this clone: Read sequence stops 3 residues before the CDR3 end, and the germline J gene provides the missing end. This rearrangement joins TRBV29-1 to TRBJ2-7, with TRBD2 matching over 9 bases. The J segment lost 3 bases and the V segment lost 2 bases, leaving 2 bases of the junction unmatched. The CDR3 has 13 residues. Germline loops: CDR1 SQVTM, CDR2 ANQGSEA. The CDR3 protein is CSVELAGFYEQYF. The covered CDR3 bases are TGCAGCGTTGAACTAGCGGGATTCTACGAG.

Concerning this clone: With the read ending 3 residues before the CDR3 end, the germline J gene is used to fill in that end. The chain recombines TRBV12-3 or TRBV12-4 with TRBJ1-5; tentative D call: TRBD1 (6 bases). The CDR3 sequence is 13 residues long. Between the trimmed V and J ends, which lost 5 bases and 7 bases, there was a span of 12 bases. The CDR3 spells CASSPNRDQPQHF. The DNA read from the CDR3 is TGTGCCAGCAGTCCAAACAGGGACCAGCCC.

Concerning this clone: The read halts 3 residues ahead of the CDR3 end, with the missing end drawn from the germline J gene. The chain couples TRBV2 to TRBJ2-1; 11 bases match TRBD2. The CDR3 contains 16 residues. Trimming removed 6 bases from V and 3 bases from J; junction bases left unmatched: 7. Per germline, CDR1 SNHLY and CDR2 FYNNEI. CDR3 DNA (partial): TGTGCCAGCAGGAGGGGGGGGACTAGCGGCTACAATGAG. Protein product: CASRRGGTSGYNE. The whole CDR3 region reads CASRRGGTSGYNEQFF.

In regard to this clone: Coverage ceases 3 residues before the CDR3 finishes, and the germline J gene fills in the end. This chain links TRBV6-2 or TRBV6-3 with TRBJ2-5, with D unclear. V gave up 2 bases and J gave up 5 bases, with 21 bases separating them. This CDR3 contains 17 residues. Germline V gene sequence: CDR1 MNHEY, CDR2 SVGEGT. CDR3 DNA, as far as it was read: TGTGCCAGCAGTTACACAAGGGTCCGAGTTACACAGGAGACC. Translating gives CASSYTRVRVTQET. The whole CDR3 protein reads CASSYTRVRVTQETQYF.

On this clone: The CDR3 end falls 3 residues outside the read, so it is completed with the germline J gene. The rearrangement joins TRBV5-1 to TRBJ2-2; 14 bases are a match to TRBD2. J was trimmed by 6 bases and V by 3 bases; bases with no gene match: 10. This CDR3 is built from 18 residues. Germline V gene data show CDR1 as SGHRS and CDR2 as YFSETQ. The CDR3 loop reads CASSWGTSGRVGSGELFF. CDR3 DNA, as far as it was read: TGCGCCAGCAGCTGGGGGACTAGCGGGAGAGTAGGGTCCGGGGAG.

As regards this clone: One junction end does not reproduce the germline sequence, and a read error may be involved. The CDR3 goes on 3 residues after the read ends, and that part is filled in from the germline J gene. The chain uses TRBV6-2 or TRBV6-3 and TRBJ2-5; TRBD1 matches 7 bases. This CDR3 region has 15 residues. Germline lookup yields CDR1 MNHEY and CDR2 SVGEGT. CDR3 sequence reads: CASSYSEGAAETQYF. Partial CDR3 DNA: TGTGCCAGTAGTTATAGTGAGGGGGCCGCAGAGACC.

About this clone itself: Read coverage stops 3 residues before the CDR3 terminus; the germline J gene supplies the remainder. The gene calls are TRBV5-6 and TRBJ2-3, with 8 nucleotides matching TRBD1. CDR1 and CDR2 from the germline V gene are SGHDT and YYEEEE. The CDR3 is 15 residues long. The CDR3 bases that were read are TGTGCCAGCAGCTTGGCGACAGGGGTGGAAGAGACG. Amino acid sequence: CASSLATGVEET. The CDR3 in full is CASSLATGVEETQYF.

About this clone: The read ends 3 residues before the CDR3 terminus; that terminus is restored from the germline J gene. The J gene is TRBJ1-1, the V gene TRBV7-3, with a weak D call TRBD1 (6 bases). With 5 bases removed from V and 4 bases from J, the gap between germline ends came to 14 bases. The CDR3 extends over 14 amino acids. Looked up from germline, CDR1 is SGHTA and CDR2 is FQGTGA. The CDR3 region is CASSLSGDSTEAFF. CDR3 DNA, as far as it was read: TGTGCCAGCAGCCTATCAGGGGATAGCACTGAA.

About this clone itself: The read ends 3 residues early relative to the CDR3; the germline J gene fills the gap. The rearrangement links TRBV10-2 to TRBJ2-5, with TRBD1 as a possible D gene (7 bases). V was trimmed by 6 bases and J by 1 base, leaving 12 bases between them. CDR1 WSHSY and CDR2 SAAADI come from the germline V gene. The CDR3 loop spans 14 amino acids. The chain's CDR3 is CASRLQGGQETQYF. The sequenced part of the CDR3 DNA is TGCGCCAGCAGACTCCAGGGGGGCCAAGAGACC.

About this clone: The observed sequence ends 3 residues before the CDR3 terminus, with the missing tail filled in from the germline J gene. This rearrangement joins TRBV24-1 to TRBJ2-2, with TRBD2 matching 7 bases. The CDR3 is 13 residues long. V lost 9 bases to trimming and J lost 7 bases; unmatched junction nucleotides: 7. Germline values: CDR1 KGHDR, CDR2 SFDVKD. The CDR3 sequence is CATGRGNDGELFF. The covered CDR3 bases are TGTGCCACCGGGAGGGGTAATGACGGGGAG.

Worth noting for this clone: The observed sequence ends 3 residues before the CDR3 terminus, with the missing tail filled in from the germline J gene. The chain employs TRBV19 and TRBJ1-2; D may be TRBD1 (6 bases). The CDR3 has 13 amino acids. Germline V gene lookup returns CDR1 LNHDA and CDR2 SQIVND (reference sequence). Trimming took off 6 bases at V and 4 bases at J, with 12 bases between the two ends. CDR3: CASRDDRPYGYTF. The part of the CDR3 DNA that was read is TGTGCCAGTAGAGACGACAGGCCCTATGGC.

Points on this clone: With the read ending 3 residues before the CDR3 end, the germline J gene is used to fill in that end. The chain has TRBV5-1 and TRBJ1-2, with 9 positions matching TRBD1. This CDR3 region has 18 residues. The V gene end was trimmed by 4 bases and the J gene end by 4 bases; junction bases not matched to a gene: 17. Germline-derived CDR1 and CDR2 are SGHRS and YFSETQ. The CDR3 sequence is CASSRKGQGTSSRYGYTF. The CDR3 bases that were read are TGCGCCAGCAGCCGGAAGGGACAGGGAACTTCGAGCCGCTATGGC.

A word on this clone: Read coverage stops 3 residues before the CDR3 terminus; the germline J gene supplies the remainder. The chain carries TRBV7-9 and TRBJ1-3; D is unresolved. The CDR3 length is 14 residues. Germline V gene sequence: CDR1 SEHNR, CDR2 FQNEAQ (reference sequence). V was cut by 2 bases and J by 2 bases, with 7 bases left in between. The CDR3 sequence is CASSLSGAGNTIYF. The covered CDR3 bases are TGTGCCAGCAGCTTAAGCGGGGCTGGAAACACC.

On this clone: The read ends 3 residues early relative to the CDR3; the germline J gene fills the gap. The chain links TRBV7-6 to TRBJ1-2; 8 bases agree with TRBD1. This CDR3 spans 16 amino acids. Germline V CDR1 and CDR2: SGHVS, FNYEAQ. The chain's CDR3 is CASSLALRQGNADYTF. The part of the CDR3 DNA that was read is TGTGCCAGCAGCTTAGCGCTGAGACAGGGGAACGCCGAC.

About this clone itself: The missing CDR3 end, 3 residues past where the read stops, is filled in from the germline J gene. The genes are TRBV10-2 and TRBJ2-1; 7 nucleotides line up with TRBD2. CDR3 length equals 15 residues. Germline CDR1 reads WSHSY; CDR2 reads SAAADI. Losses at the gene ends were 6 bases for V and 8 bases for J; bases not matched to a gene: 13. CDR3 bases read: TGCGCCAGCAGCCACGGGACTACCCCGAGGTATGAG. Protein product: CASSHGTTPRYE. The whole CDR3 sequence reads CASSHGTTPRYEQFF.